The source of this T cell receptor beta chain is a study of blood T cell repertoires in COVID-19. On the study more broadly: Specimens from acute and convalescent COVID-19 originated in the United States, Italy and Spain. T cells, B-cell-depleted T cells, or PBMCs supplied cDNA or gDNA.

CDR3 size: 14 residues. CDR1 is LNHDA, CDR2 SQIVND, per germline (reference sequence). Trimming pared 7 bases from V and 1 base from J, leaving 12 bases between. The authors' processing: Using reference gene primer amplification, nucleated cell counts were estimated. Data came from immunoSEQ multiplex PCR; TCRdb stores just in-frame clones and leaves some out. V and J calls and clone size come straight from that table; D and trimming were deduced from the DNA. The sample has approximately 110,000 clones, about 75% seen once. Material: peripheral blood. This receptor was identified in a man older than 75 with acute or convalescent COVID-19. The chain uses TRBV19 and TRBJ2-3, with D perhaps TRBD1 (5 bases). The CDR3 protein is CASTEQGGTDTQYF. CDR3 sequence (DNA): TGTGCCAGTACCGAGCAGGGCGGCACAGATACGCAGTATTTT.